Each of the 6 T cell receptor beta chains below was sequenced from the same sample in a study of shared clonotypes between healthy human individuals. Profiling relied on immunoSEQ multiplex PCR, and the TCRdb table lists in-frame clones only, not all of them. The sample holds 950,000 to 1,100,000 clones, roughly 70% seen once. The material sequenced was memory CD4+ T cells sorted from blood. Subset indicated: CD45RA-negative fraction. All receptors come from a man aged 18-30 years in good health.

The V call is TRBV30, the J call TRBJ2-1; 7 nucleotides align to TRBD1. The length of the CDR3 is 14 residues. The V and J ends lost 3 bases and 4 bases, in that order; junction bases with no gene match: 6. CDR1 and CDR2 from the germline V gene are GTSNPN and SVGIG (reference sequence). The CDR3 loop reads CAWSEGGAYNEQFF. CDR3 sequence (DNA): TGTGCCTGGAGCGAAGGGGGCGCTTACAATGAGCAGTTCTTC. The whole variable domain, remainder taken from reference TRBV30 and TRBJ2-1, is SQTIHQWPATLVQPVGSPLSLECTVEGTSNPNLYWYRQAAGRGLQLLFYSVGIGQISSEVPQNLSASRPQDRQFILSSKKLLLSDSGFYLCAWSEGGAYNEQFFGPGTRLTVL.

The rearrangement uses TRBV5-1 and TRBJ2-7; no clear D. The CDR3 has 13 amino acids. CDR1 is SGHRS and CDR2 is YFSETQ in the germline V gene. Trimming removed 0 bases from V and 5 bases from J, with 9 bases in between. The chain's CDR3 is CASSLAVPHEQYF. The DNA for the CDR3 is TGCGCCAGCAGCTTGGCAGTCCCCCACGAGCAGTACTTC. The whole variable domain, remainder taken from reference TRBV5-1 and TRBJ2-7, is KAGVTQTPRYLIKTRGQQVTLSCSPISGHRSVSWYQQTPGQGLQFLFEYFSETQRNKGNFPGRFSGRQFSNSRSEMNVSTLELGDSALYLCASSLAVPHEQYFGPGTRLTVT.

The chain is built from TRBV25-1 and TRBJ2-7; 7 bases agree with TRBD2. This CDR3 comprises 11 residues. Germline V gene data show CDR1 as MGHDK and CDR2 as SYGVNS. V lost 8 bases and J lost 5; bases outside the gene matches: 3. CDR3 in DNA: TGTGCCAGCGACGCGGGGGACGAGCAGTACTTC. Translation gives CASDAGDEQYF.

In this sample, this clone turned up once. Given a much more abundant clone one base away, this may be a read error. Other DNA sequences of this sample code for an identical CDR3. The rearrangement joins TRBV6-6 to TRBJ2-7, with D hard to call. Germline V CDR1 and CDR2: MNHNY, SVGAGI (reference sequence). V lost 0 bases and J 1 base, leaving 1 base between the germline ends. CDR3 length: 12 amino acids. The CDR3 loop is CASSYSSYEQYF. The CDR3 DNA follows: TGTGCCAGCAGTTACTCGTCCTACGAGCAGTACTTC.

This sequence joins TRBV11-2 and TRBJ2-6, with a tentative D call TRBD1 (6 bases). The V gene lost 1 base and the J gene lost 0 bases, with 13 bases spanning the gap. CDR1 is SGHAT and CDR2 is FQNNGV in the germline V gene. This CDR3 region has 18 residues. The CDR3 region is CASSLAVQGSSGANVLTF. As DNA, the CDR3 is TGTGCCAGCAGCTTAGCGGTACAGGGTTCCTCTGGGGCCAACGTCCTGACTTTC.

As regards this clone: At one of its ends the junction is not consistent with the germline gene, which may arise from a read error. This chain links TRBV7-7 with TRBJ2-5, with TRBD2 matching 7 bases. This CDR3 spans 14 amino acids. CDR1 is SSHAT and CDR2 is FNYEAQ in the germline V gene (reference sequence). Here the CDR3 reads CASSPLGGGETQYF. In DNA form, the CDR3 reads TGTGCTAGCAGCCCCCTCGGGGGAGGGGAGACCCAGTACTTC. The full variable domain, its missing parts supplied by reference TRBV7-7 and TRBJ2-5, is GAGVSQSPRYKVTKRGQDVTLRCDPISSHATLYWYQQALGQGPEFLTYFNYEAQPDKSGLPSDRFSAERPEGSISTLTIQRTEQRDSAMYRCASSPLGGGETQYFGPGTRLLVL.